This TCR beta chain was recorded in a study of blood T cell repertoires in COVID-19. Study at large: Spain, Italy and the United States supplied samples that represented acute and convalescent COVID-19. Nucleic acid was either cDNA or gDNA, and it came from T cells, B-cell-depleted T cells, or PBMCs.

The CDR3 contains 14 residues. Germline V gene lookup returns CDR1 LNHDA and CDR2 SQIVND (reference sequence). V lost 3 bases to trimming and J lost 3 bases, with 9 bases between them. As processed by the authors: Amplified reference gene primers provided the basis for estimating nucleated cell counts. Sequenced by immunoSEQ multiplex PCR; TCRdb stores in-frame clones only, minus some. V and J calls and clone size are copied from that table; D and trimming were computed from the DNA. The repertoire holds 35,000 to 40,000 clones, with roughly 78% as singletons. The specimen was peripheral blood. This clonotype originated in a man aged 65 to 79 with acute or convalescent COVID-19. The chain combines TRBV19 with TRBJ1-5, with D unclear. The CDR3, as DNA: TGTGCCAGTAGTATGTACAGAGCCAATCAGCCCCAGCATTTT. This translates into CASSMYRANQPQHF.